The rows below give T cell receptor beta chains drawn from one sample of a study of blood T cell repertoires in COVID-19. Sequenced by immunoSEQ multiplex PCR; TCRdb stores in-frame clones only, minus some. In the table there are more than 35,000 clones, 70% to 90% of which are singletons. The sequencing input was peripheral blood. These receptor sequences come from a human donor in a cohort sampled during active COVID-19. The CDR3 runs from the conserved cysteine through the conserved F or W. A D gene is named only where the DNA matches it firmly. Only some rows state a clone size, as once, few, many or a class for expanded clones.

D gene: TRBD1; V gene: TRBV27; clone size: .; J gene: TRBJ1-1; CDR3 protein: CASSLQGVRTEAFF; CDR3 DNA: TGTGCCAGCAGTTTACAGGGGGTGAGAACTGAAGCTTTCTTT
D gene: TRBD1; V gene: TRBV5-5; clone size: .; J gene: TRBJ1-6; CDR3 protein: CASSLADRGFKNSPLHF; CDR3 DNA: TGTGCCAGCAGCTTGGCAGACAGGGGGTTTAAGAATTCACCCCTCCACTTT
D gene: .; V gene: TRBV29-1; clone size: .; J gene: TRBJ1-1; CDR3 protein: CSVGRGSEAFF; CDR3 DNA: TGCAGCGTTGGGCGGGGGTCTGAAGCTTTCTTT
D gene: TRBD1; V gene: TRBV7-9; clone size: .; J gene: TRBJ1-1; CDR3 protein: CASSAGTAEAFF; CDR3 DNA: TGTGCCAGCAGCGCTGGGACAGCAGAAGCTTTCTTT
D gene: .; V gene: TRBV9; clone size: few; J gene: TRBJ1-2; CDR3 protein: CASSVDGYYGYTF; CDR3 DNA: TGTGCCAGCAGCGTAGACGGGTACTATGGCTACACCTTC
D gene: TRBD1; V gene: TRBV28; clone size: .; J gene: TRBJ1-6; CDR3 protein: CASRTGTGGGSPLHF; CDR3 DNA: TGTGCCAGCCGCACCGGGACAGGGGGCGGTTCACCCCTCCACTTT
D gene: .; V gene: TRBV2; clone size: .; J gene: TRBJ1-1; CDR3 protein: CASSETPGLGTEAFF; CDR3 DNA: TGTGCCAGCAGTGAAACTCCGGGGTTGGGCACTGAAGCTTTCTTT
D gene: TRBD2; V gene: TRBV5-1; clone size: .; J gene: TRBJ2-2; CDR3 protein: CASSLAPGTSGGRDTGELFF; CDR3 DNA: TGCGCCAGCAGCTTGGCCCCCGGGACTAGCGGGGGTAGGGACACCGGGGAGCTGTTTTTT
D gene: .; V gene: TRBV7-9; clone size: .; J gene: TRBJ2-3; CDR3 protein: CASTRGAGRSTDTQYF; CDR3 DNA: TGTGCCAGCACCCGGGGGGCGGGCAGGAGCACAGATACGCAGTATTTT
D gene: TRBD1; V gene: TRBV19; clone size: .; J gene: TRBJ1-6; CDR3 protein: CASKPAQGLNSPLHF; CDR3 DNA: TGTGCCAGCAAACCCGCACAGGGGCTTAATTCACCCCTCCACTTT
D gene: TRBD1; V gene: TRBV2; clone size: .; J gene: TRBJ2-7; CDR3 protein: CASIRGQDSSYEQYF; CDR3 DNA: TGTGCCAGCATCCGAGGACAGGACAGCTCCTACGAGCAGTACTTC